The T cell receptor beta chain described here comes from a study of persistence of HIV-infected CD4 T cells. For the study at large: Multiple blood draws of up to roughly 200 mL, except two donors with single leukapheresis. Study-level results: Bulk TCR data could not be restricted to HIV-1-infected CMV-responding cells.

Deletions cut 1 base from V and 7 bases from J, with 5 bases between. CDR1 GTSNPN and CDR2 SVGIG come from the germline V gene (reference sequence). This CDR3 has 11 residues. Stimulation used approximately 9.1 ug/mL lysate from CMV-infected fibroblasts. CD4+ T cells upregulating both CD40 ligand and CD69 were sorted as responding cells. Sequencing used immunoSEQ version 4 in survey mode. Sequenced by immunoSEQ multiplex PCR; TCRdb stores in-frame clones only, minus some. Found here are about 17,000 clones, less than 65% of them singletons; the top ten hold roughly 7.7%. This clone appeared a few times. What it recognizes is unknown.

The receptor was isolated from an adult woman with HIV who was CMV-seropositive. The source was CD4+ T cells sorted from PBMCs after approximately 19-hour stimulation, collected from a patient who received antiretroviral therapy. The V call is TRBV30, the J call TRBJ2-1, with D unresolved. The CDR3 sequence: CAWSAVNEQFF. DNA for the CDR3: TGTGCCTGGAGTGCGGTGAATGAGCAGTTCTTC. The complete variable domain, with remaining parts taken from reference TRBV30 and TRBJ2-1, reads SQTIHQWPATLVQPVGSPLSLECTVEGTSNPNLYWYRQAAGRGLQLLFYSVGIGQISSEVPQNLSASRPQDRQFILSSKKLLLSDSGFYLCAWSAVNEQFFGPGTRLTVL.